The 9 T cell receptor beta chains presented below share a single source sample, sequenced in a study of T-cell reconstitution after alpha-beta-depleted transplantation in children. Unique molecular identifiers were built into the TCRbeta library. TCRdb re-analysed the PCR reads in MiXCR, keeping a single row per CDR3 protein. The table lists fewer than 250,000 distinct CDR3 sequences, around 7.8% of them singletons. This specimen was PBMCs, mostly from graft donor cells, taken 180 days after TCRalphabeta/CD19-depleted stem cell transplant. The source of these receptors is a male patient between 5 and 17 years old who had a stem cell transplant for acute lymphoblastic leukemia, so the T cells may come from the graft donor.

On this clonotype itself: Since a much larger clone is just one base distant, this may be a read error. This sequence joins TRBV4-3 and TRBJ2-7, with 9 bases lining up with TRBD2. V shed 1 base and J 4 bases; nucleotides not matched to a gene: 14. The CDR3 has 18 amino acids. Germline lookup yields CDR1 LGHNA and CDR2 YSLEER. The CDR3, as DNA: TGCGCCAGCAGCCAAGCTTTCCCGAGACTAGCGGTGCTATACGAGCAGTACTTC. Amino acids: CASSQAFPRLAVLYEQYF.

This clonotype was seen more than once but under ten times. The genes are TRBV4-3 and TRBJ1-6; TRBD1 matches 8 bases. The CDR3 is 15 amino acids. V lost 4 bases, J lost 7 bases, and 6 bases stayed unmatched. The germline V gene encodes CDR1 LGHNA and CDR2 YSLEER. CDR3 DNA: TGCGCCAGCAGCCGAACCGGGACAGGAAATTCACCCCTCCACTTT. Amino acids: CASSRTGTGNSPLHF.

This clonotype came up many times. A read error may account for a junction end that differs from germline. This chain links TRBV7-2 with TRBJ2-3; D is possibly TRBD2 (5 bases). In germline, CDR1 is SGHTA, CDR2 FQGNSA. This CDR3 comprises 13 residues. CDR3 sequence: CASSLALTDTQYF. In DNA form, the CDR3 reads TGTGCCAGCAGCCTAGCCCTCACAGATACGCAGTATTTT.

This clonotype has at least ten counts. The rearrangement joins TRBV20-1 to TRBJ2-7; either TRBD1 or TRBD2 may fit D (7 bases each). CDR3 length equals 15 residues. Trimming took off 5 bases at V and 2 bases at J, with 19 bases between the two ends. CDR1 and CDR2 (germline): DFQATT, SNEGSKA (reference sequence). The CDR3 coding sequence is TGCAGTGCTCTAGGGGGGGGGGACAGCCCCTACGAGCAGTACTTC. Translating it yields CSALGGGDSPYEQYF.

This clonotype was detected ten times or more. This chain connects TRBV6-6 to TRBJ1-2; possibly TRBD1 for D (6 bases). Per germline, CDR1 MNHNY and CDR2 SVGAGI (reference sequence). Trimming took off 4 bases at V and 6 bases at J, with 9 bases between the two ends. The CDR3 runs 12 residues. The CDR3 region has the DNA TGTGCCAGCAGTTTAGGGGGTCATGGCTACACCTTC. It yields the protein CASSLGGHGYTF.

This clonotype showed up many times. The chain links TRBV6-5 to TRBJ1-5; perhaps TRBD1 as D (6 bases). With 2 bases removed from V and 4 bases from J, the gap between germline ends came to 12 bases. CDR3 length equals 15 residues. Germline assignment: CDR1 MNHEY and CDR2 SVGAGI. The CDR3 sequence: CASSYGRGRNQPQHF. Written as DNA, the CDR3 is TGTGCCAGCAGTTACGGCAGGGGCCGTAATCAGCCCCAGCATTTT.

This clonotype has a count of ten or more. The chain couples TRBV19 to TRBJ1-5, with D unclear. The V end was cut by 1 base, the J end by 1 base, with 11 bases between. CDR3 length equals 16 residues. Germline CDR1 LNHDA, CDR2 SQIVND (reference sequence). DNA for the CDR3: TGTGCCAGTAGTATAGGGGATGACCCCAGCAATCAGCCCCAGCATTTT. This translates into CASSIGDDPSNQPQHF.

The CDR3 sequence is CATWLTPVSGANVLTF. As DNA, the CDR3 is TGTGCCACCTGGTTAACTCCAGTCTCTGGGGCCAACGTCCTGACTTTC. The J gene is TRBJ2-6, the V gene TRBV7-3; D is unresolved. This CDR3 has 16 residues. Trimming removed 10 bases from V and 0 bases from J, with 16 bases in between. Per germline, CDR1 SGHTA and CDR2 FQGTGA. Full variable domain (missing parts from reference TRBV7-3 and TRBJ2-6): GAGVSQTPSNKVTEKGKYVELRCDPISGHTALYWYRQSLGQGPEFLIYFQGTGAADDSGLPNDRFFAVRPEGSVSTLKIQRTERGDSAVYLCATWLTPVSGANVLTFGAGSRLTVL.

This clonotype was counted at least ten times. This rearrangement joins TRBV4-1 to TRBJ2-5, with D tentatively TRBD1 or TRBD2 (7 bases each). Germline V gene data show CDR1 as MGHRA and CDR2 as YSYEKL. Trimming shortened V by 1 base and J by 4 bases, and 13 bases separated the two germline ends. The CDR3 spans 15 residues. The CDR3 nucleotides read TGCGCCAGCAGCCAAGGACCAGGGGGGGCAGAGACCCAGTACTTC. It yields the protein CASSQGPGGAETQYF.